This entry features one T cell receptor (beta chain) sequence. Its cognate antigen is unknown. Germline CDR1 MNHNS, CDR2 SASEGT. The CDR3 consists of 21 residues. Unmatched junction bases numbered 26, after V lost 7 bases and J lost 6 bases. This entry is derived from a study of human T cells and chemical hapten exposure. Study findings and constraints: TCRs exceeding a frequency of 1 in 1000 stayed unchanged under DPC sensitization.

One entry per CDR3 protein results from TCRdb running MiXCR on the RACE reads. The sample holds under 450,000 distinct CDR3 sequences, 6% to 7% seen once. Noted time point: patch test 2, 6 weeks after DPC sensitization. Indicated treatment: therapeutic diphenylcyclopropenone sensitization with weekly scalp DPC. Whole blood that had not been fractionated was the source of extracted total RNA. This rearrangement joins TRBV6-1 to TRBJ1-6, with TRBD1 identical over 8 bases. This sequence was found in a woman younger than 30 with alopecia areata. Some clones in this sample may be carry-over from other donors' samples. This specimen consisted of whole blood, obtained in connection with sensitization to the hapten diphenylcyclopropenone (DPC). CDR3 DNA: TGTGCCAGCACCAATAACAGGGGAAGGACAGGGTTTTTGGGATTTAATTCACCCCTCCACTTT. Translating it yields CASTNNRGRTGFLGFNSPLHF.